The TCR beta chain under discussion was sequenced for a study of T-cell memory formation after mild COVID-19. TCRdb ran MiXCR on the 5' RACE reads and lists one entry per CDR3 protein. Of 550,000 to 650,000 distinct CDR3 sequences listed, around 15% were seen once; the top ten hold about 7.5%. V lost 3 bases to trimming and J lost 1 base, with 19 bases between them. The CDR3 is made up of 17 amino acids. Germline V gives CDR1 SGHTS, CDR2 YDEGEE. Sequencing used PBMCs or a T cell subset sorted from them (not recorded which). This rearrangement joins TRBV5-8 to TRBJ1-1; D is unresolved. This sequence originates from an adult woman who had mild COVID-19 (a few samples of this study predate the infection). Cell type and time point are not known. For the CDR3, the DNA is TGTGCCAGCAGCTGGACTTCCGGGAGTACTTCGAACACTGAAGCTTTCTTT. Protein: CASSWTSGSTSNTEAFF.